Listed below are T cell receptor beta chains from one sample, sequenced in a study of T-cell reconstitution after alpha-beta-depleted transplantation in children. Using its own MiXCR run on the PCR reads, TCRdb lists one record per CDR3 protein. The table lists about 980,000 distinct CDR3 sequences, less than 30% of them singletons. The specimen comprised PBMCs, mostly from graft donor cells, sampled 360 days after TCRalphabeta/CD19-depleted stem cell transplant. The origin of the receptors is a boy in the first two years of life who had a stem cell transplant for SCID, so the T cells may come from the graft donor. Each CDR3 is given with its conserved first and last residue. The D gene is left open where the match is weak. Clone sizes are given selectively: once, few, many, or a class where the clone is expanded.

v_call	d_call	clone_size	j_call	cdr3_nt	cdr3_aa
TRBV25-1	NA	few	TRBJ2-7	TGTGCCAGCAGTGAGGTAGGGTACCACGAGCAGTACTTC	CASSEVGYHEQYF
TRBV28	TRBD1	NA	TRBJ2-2	TGTGCCAGCAATCCAACGACAGGGCGGACCGGGGAGCTGTTTTTT	CASNPTTGRTGELFF
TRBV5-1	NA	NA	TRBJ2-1	TGCGCCAGCAGCTTGAGGGTTGCCTGGGGATACAATGAGCAGTTCTTC	CASSLRVAWGYNEQFF
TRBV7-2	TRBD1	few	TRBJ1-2	TGTGCCAGCAGCTTATTCGGGACAGGGGCTGACTATGGCTACACCTTC	CASSLFGTGADYGYTF
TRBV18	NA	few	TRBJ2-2	TGTGCCAGCTCACCGAGTGTTCCGAACACCGGGGAGCTGTTTTTT	CASSPSVPNTGELFF
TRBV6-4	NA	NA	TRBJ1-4	TGTGCCAGCATTGACCAGGGCCCTCCTAATGAAAAACTGTTTTTT	CASIDQGPPNEKLFF
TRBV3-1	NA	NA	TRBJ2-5	TGTGCCAGCAGCCAAGATTCGGACACGTACCAAGAGACCCAGTACTTC	CASSQDSDTYQETQYF
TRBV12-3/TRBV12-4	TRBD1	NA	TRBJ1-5	TGTGCCAGCACCATAAGGGGGCACCTCTTTAGCAATCAGCCCCAGCATTTT	CASTIRGHLFSNQPQHF
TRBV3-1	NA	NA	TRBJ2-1	TGTGCCAGCAGCCAAGATCGGTGGACTACGACTCTGTTCTTC	CASSQDRWTTTLFF
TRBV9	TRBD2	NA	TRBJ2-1	TGTGCCAGCAGCGGCGACGAGCGGGGGGTCCACAATGAGCAGTTCTTC	CASSGDERGVHNEQFF
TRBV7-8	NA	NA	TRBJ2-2	TGTGCCAGCAGCTTAACACGACTCACCGGGGAGCTGTTTTTT	CASSLTRLTGELFF
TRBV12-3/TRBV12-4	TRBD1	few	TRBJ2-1	TGTGCCAGCCGCGTCACAGGGGGTACATACAATGAGCAGTTCTTC	CASRVTGGTYNEQFF
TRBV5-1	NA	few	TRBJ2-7	TGCGCCAGCAGCTTGGGGGATCCTCGGGACACCTACGAGCAGTACTTC	CASSLGDPRDTYEQYF
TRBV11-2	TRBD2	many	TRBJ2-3	TGTGCCAGCAGCTCCACGGGCGGGGGGGCCGCAGATACGCAGTATTTT	CASSSTGGGAADTQYF
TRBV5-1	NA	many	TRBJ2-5	TGCGCCAGCAGCCCCGACAGAGAGACCCAGTACTTC	CASSPDRETQYF
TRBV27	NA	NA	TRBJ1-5	TGTGCCAGCAGTTTATCGAGTCCAGGGTACAATCAGCCCCAGCATTTT	CASSLSSPGYNQPQHF
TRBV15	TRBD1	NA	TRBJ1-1	TGTGCCACCAGCAGAGAACCCGGACAGGGAGAAGCTTTCTTT	CATSREPGQGEAFF
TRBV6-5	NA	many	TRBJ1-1	TGTGCCAGCAGCCGGGGAGGGGACACTGAAGCTTTCTTT	CASSRGGDTEAFF